Presented here are 24 T cell receptor beta chains from one specimen sequenced in a study of T cell responses to AZD1222 COVID-19 vaccine. The protocol was immunoSEQ multiplex PCR, while the TCRdb copy is restricted to in-frame clones and leaves out a portion. The sample shows about 110,000 clones, 85% to 90% of them seen only once. The starting material was peripheral blood, obtained on day 0 of AZD1222 vaccination. These receptor sequences come from an adult in good health.

J is TRBJ2-7 and V is TRBV18; 8 nucleotides align to TRBD1. Germline loops: CDR1 KGHSH, CDR2 LQKENI. After removal of 1 base from V and 0 bases from J, the junction contained 2 bases not matched to a gene. This CDR3 has 15 amino acids. The CDR3 DNA is TGTGCCAGCTCACCACTCACAGGGGGCTCCTACGAGCAGTACTTC. As protein: CASSPLTGGSYEQYF.

The gene calls are TRBV19 and TRBJ2-2; maybe TRBD2 (6 bases). V lost 3 bases and J 4 bases, leaving 9 bases between the germline ends. Germline CDR1 and CDR2: LNHDA and SQIVND (reference sequence). CDR3 length: 14 residues. CDR3 nucleotides: TGTGCCAGTAGTATGAGGAGGGGCACCGGGGAGCTGTTTTTT. It codes for CASSMRRGTGELFF.

The V and J genes are TRBV7-2 and TRBJ2-1, with D unclear. Per the germline V gene, CDR1 is SGHTA and CDR2 is FQGNSA. This CDR3 is built from 15 residues. Trimming shortened V by 4 bases and J by 0 bases, and 10 bases separated the two germline ends. The CDR3 region has the DNA TGTGCCAGCAGCTGGAGCGCAAGCTCCTACAATGAGCAGTTCTTC. It is translated as CASSWSASSYNEQFF.

This sequence joins TRBV28 and TRBJ1-2; D uncertain. The germline V gene encodes CDR1 MDHEN and CDR2 SYDVKM. This CDR3 is 14 amino acids long. Trimming stripped 6 bases from V and 11 bases from J, with 22 bases between. CDR3 amino acids: CASSPLWSTIGYTF. In DNA form, the CDR3 reads TGTGCCAGCAGCCCCCTCTGGTCCACTATTGGTTACACCTTC.

This rearrangement joins TRBV28 to TRBJ2-7; TRBD1 agrees at 9 bases. Looked up from germline, CDR1 is MDHEN and CDR2 is SYDVKM. The ends lost 6 bases at V and 4 bases at J; junction bases unmatched: 13. The CDR3 extends over 16 amino acids. CDR3 region: CASSQPGQGHSYEQYF. In DNA, the CDR3 is TGTGCCAGCAGCCAGCCGGGACAGGGCCATTCTTACGAGCAGTACTTC.

In its sample, this clone was seen once. This chain joins TRBV2 and TRBJ2-4; a possible D gene is TRBD2 (6 bases). The CDR3 has 16 amino acids. Trimming left V 6 bases short and J 2 bases short, with 17 bases between. Germline V gene sequence: CDR1 SNHLY, CDR2 FYNNEI. CDR3 DNA sequence: TGTGCCAGCAGGGTAGGGTTGGAGGGACCCAAAAACATTCAGTACTTC. Its protein product is CASRVGLEGPKNIQYF. Full variable domain (missing parts from reference TRBV2 and TRBJ2-4): EPEVTQTPSHQVTQMGQEVILRCVPISNHLYFYWYRQILGQKVEFLVSFYNNEISEKSEIFDDQFSVERPDGSNFTLKIRSTKLEDSAMYFCASRVGLEGPKNIQYFGAGTRLSVL.

This clone was detected only a few times. The chain links TRBV4-2 to TRBJ2-2; a possible D gene is TRBD1 (6 bases). Germline CDR1 LGHNA, CDR2 YNFKEQ. V gave up 10 bases and J gave up 7 bases, with 10 bases separating them. This CDR3 spans 11 amino acids. The CDR3 is CATKGGGELFF. CDR3 sequence (DNA): TGTGCCACTAAAGGGGGCGGGGAGCTGTTTTTT.

The rearrangement uses TRBV4-2 and TRBJ1-5; D gene uncertain. CDR1 is LGHNA and CDR2 is YNFKEQ in the germline V gene. The CDR3 has 15 amino acids. V was trimmed by 0 bases and J by 0 bases, leaving 6 bases between them. CDR3 DNA sequence: TGTGCCAGCAGCCAAGAAGGATATAGCAATCAGCCCCAGCATTTT. Its protein product is CASSQEGYSNQPQHF.

This sequence joins TRBV10-2 and TRBJ2-7; weak D call: TRBD2 (6 bases). The germline gives CDR1 WSHSY, CDR2 SAAADI. This CDR3 is 13 amino acids long. V lost 6 bases and J lost 2, with 11 bases in between. Written as DNA, the CDR3 is TGCGCCAGCAGCCGGGACTCCCCCTACGAGCAGTACTTC. It is translated as CASSRDSPYEQYF.

This clone counts as medium-sized. This rearrangement joins TRBV7-9 to TRBJ1-1; no firm D call. The CDR3 has 13 residues. Germline lookup yields CDR1 SEHNR and CDR2 FQNEAQ (reference sequence). Trimming shortened V by 5 bases and J by 5 bases, and 12 bases separated the two germline ends. CDR3 sequence reads: CASSRAAGTEAFF. The DNA for the CDR3 is TGTGCCAGCAGCCGGGCGGCGGGTACTGAAGCTTTCTTT.

The chain carries TRBV30 and TRBJ1-2; maybe TRBD1 (5 bases). V shed 3 bases and J shed 2 bases, with 16 bases lying between them. Germline V CDR1 and CDR2: GTSNPN, SVGIG (reference sequence). This CDR3 spans 15 amino acids. The CDR3 is CAWRRKQDTNYGYTF. CDR3 DNA sequence: TGTGCCTGGAGGAGAAAACAGGATACGAACTATGGCTACACCTTC.

The J gene is TRBJ1-2, the V gene TRBV7-8, with D possibly matching TRBD1 (6 bases). Trimming removed 5 bases at V and 2 bases at J, with 12 bases between. The CDR3 is 14 amino acids. CDR1 and CDR2 (germline): SGHVS, FQNEAQ. CDR3 in DNA: TGTGCCAGCAGCACGGGGGCGGCAAACTATGGCTACACCTTC. As protein: CASSTGAANYGYTF.

In its sample, this clone was seen once. The chain is built from TRBV6-5 and TRBJ2-1; D may correspond to TRBD1 or TRBD2 (5 bases each). Trimming cost V 0 bases and J 2 bases, with 11 bases left between them. CDR3 size: 16 residues. The germline V gene encodes CDR1 MNHEY and CDR2 SVGAGI. CDR3 amino acids: CASSYSPGTTYNEQFF. CDR3 bases: TGTGCCAGCAGTTACTCCCCCGGGACCACCTACAATGAGCAGTTCTTC.

V gene TRBV15 combines with J gene TRBJ1-5, with 7 bases that match TRBD1. Germline assignment: CDR1 LNHNV and CDR2 YYDKDF (reference sequence). V shed 5 bases and J 5 bases; nucleotides not matched to a gene: 9. This CDR3 spans 15 amino acids. The CDR3 DNA reads as TGTGCCACCAGCTCACTCCACAGGGGAGATCAGCCCCAGCATTTT. This gives the protein CATSSLHRGDQPQHF.

In this sample, this clone turned up a few times. The junction does not match germline at one end; this may be a read error. The chain uses TRBV7-9 and TRBJ1-6; D is uncertain. The germline V gene encodes CDR1 SEHNR and CDR2 FQNEAQ (reference sequence). This CDR3 comprises 13 residues. CDR3 sequence: CASGEDYYSPLHF. The CDR3 region has the DNA TGTGCCAGCGGTGAAGACTATTATTCACCCCTCCACTTT.

J is TRBJ2-7 and V is TRBV7-2; 9 bases are a match to TRBD2. Trimming cost V 5 bases and J 2 bases; bases outside gene matches: 7. CDR1 and CDR2 from the germline V gene are SGHTA and FQGNSA. There are 15 residues in the CDR3. CDR3 DNA sequence: TGTGCCAGCAGCACAACTAGCGGGTCTACCTACGAGCAGTACTTC. It specifies CASSTTSGSTYEQYF.

This clone occurred a few times. The V call is TRBV4-1, the J call TRBJ1-1, with D tentatively TRBD1 (6 bases). This CDR3 region has 17 residues. V gave up 6 bases and J gave up 4 bases, with 24 bases separating them. In germline, CDR1 is MGHRA, CDR2 YSYEKL. The CDR3 is CASSHQAQGGIGTEAFF. CDR3 nucleotide sequence: TGCGCCAGCAGTCATCAAGCACAGGGTGGAATTGGCACTGAAGCTTTCTTT.

About this clone itself: One end of the junction does not line up with germline, which may come from a read error. The same CDR3 can be traced to other DNA sequences in this sample. The chain carries TRBV5-1 and TRBJ2-2; D might be TRBD2 (5 bases). This CDR3 is 15 amino acids long. Per germline, CDR1 SGHRS and CDR2 YFSETQ. The CDR3 region is CASIPGTVGTGELFF. CDR3 in DNA: TGCGCCAGCATTCCGGGTACAGTAGGCACCGGGGAACTGTTTTTT. Together with reference TRBV5-1 and TRBJ2-2, the CDR3 gives the full variable domain: KAGVTQTPRYLIKTRGQQVTLSCSPISGHRSVSWYQQTPGQGLQFLFEYFSETQRNKGNFPGRFSGRQFSNSRSEMNVSTLELGDSALYLCASIPGTVGTGELFFGEGSRLTVL.

The chain has TRBV7-2 and TRBJ2-5; 10 bases agree with TRBD2. Germline values: CDR1 SGHTA, CDR2 FQGNSA. The CDR3 consists of 16 residues. Trimming took 3 bases from V and 5 from J; bases not matched to a gene: 9. DNA for the CDR3: TGTGCCAGCAGCTTGGGTCGAGCGGGAGGGCAGGAGACCCAGTACTTC. It codes for CASSLGRAGGQETQYF.

The chain carries TRBV27 and TRBJ1-2; 12 nucleotides align to TRBD1. The J segment lost 4 bases and the V segment lost 5 bases, leaving 8 bases of the junction unmatched. Germline V gene data show CDR1 as MNHEY and CDR2 as SMNVEV (reference sequence). The CDR3 runs to 16 residues. CDR3: CASSRGQGAVGYGYTF. Written as DNA, the CDR3 is TGTGCCAGCAGTCGGGGACAGGGGGCCGTGGGCTATGGCTACACCTTC.

Points on this clone: One end of the junction varies from germline; a read error may be responsible. This rearrangement joins TRBV12-3 or TRBV12-4 to TRBJ1-2; no clear D gene. The CDR3 runs to 11 residues. The CDR3 reads CASRLGAGYTF. CDR3 bases: TGTGCCAGCCGTTTGGGAGCTGGCTACACCTTC.

The chain has TRBV19 and TRBJ2-1; D is perhaps TRBD1 or TRBD2 (5 bases each). CDR3 size: 14 residues. Trimming stripped 5 bases from V and 6 bases from J, with 14 bases between. Germline V gives CDR1 LNHDA, CDR2 SQIVND (reference sequence). The CDR3 protein is CASSWGSKTNEQFF. The CDR3 DNA sequence: TGTGCCAGTAGTTGGGGGTCCAAAACCAATGAGCAGTTCTTC. Full variable domain (remainder filled in from reference TRBV19 and TRBJ2-1): DGGITQSPKYLFRKEGQNVTLSCEQNLNHDAMYWYRQDPGQGLRLIYYSQIVNDFQKGDIAEGYSVSREKKESFPLTVTSAQKNPTAFYLCASSWGSKTNEQFFGPGTRLTVL.

This clone has only a few counts. This chain uses TRBV13 with TRBJ2-7, with unresolved D. This CDR3 has 12 amino acids. Trimming stripped 3 bases from V and 3 bases from J, with 6 bases between. CDR1 is PRHDT and CDR2 is FYEKMQ in the germline V gene (reference sequence). The CDR3 bases are TGTGCCAGCAGCTTCGCAGTCTACGAGCAGTACTTC. This sequence encodes CASSFAVYEQYF.

This chain connects TRBV4-3 to TRBJ2-3; 8 nucleotides align to TRBD1. Germline CDR1 LGHNA, CDR2 YSLEER. V lost 3 bases and J lost 1; bases outside the gene matches: 6. The CDR3 contains 16 residues. The CDR3 region has the DNA TGCGCCAGCAGCCAGAACAGGGGGGAGGGCACAGATACGCAGTATTTT. Its translation is CASSQNRGEGTDTQYF.